The 21 T cell receptor beta chains presented below share a single source sample, sequenced in a study of control samples from healthy donors and cancer patients. Repertoires were generated with immunoSEQ multiplex PCR, while TCRdb's copy carries only in-frame clones and drops some. The sample holds about 120,000 clones, 80% to 95% seen once. The specimen sequenced was PBMCs. These receptor sequences come from a man older than 75 with head and neck cancer.

V is TRBV19 and J is TRBJ2-7; TRBD1 agrees at 9 bases. V lost 4 bases, J lost 3 bases, and 7 bases stayed unmatched. Germline V gene data show CDR1 as LNHDA and CDR2 as SQIVND (reference sequence). CDR3 length: 15 residues. The CDR3 is CASSTAGTGFYEQYF. CDR3 bases: TGTGCCAGTAGTACCGCCGGGACAGGGTTCTACGAGCAGTACTTC. Complete variable domain (other parts from reference TRBV19 and TRBJ2-7): DGGITQSPKYLFRKEGQNVTLSCEQNLNHDAMYWYRQDPGQGLRLIYYSQIVNDFQKGDIAEGYSVSREKKESFPLTVTSAQKNPTAFYLCASSTAGTGFYEQYFGPGTRLTVT.

The chain recombines TRBV5-5 with TRBJ2-1; unclear D gene. The CDR3 is 12 amino acids. Per the germline V gene, CDR1 is SGHKS and CDR2 is YYEKEE (reference sequence). The ends were cut back, 4 bases at V and 6 bases at J, with 8 bases in the middle. DNA of the CDR3: TGTGCCAGCAGCAGATACGGCAATGAGCAGTTCTTC. Its translation: CASSRYGNEQFF.

The chain employs TRBV29-1 and TRBJ1-1; TRBD1 might be the D (6 bases). The germline V gene has CDR1 SQVTM and CDR2 ANQGSEA. This CDR3 has 13 amino acids. V lost 3 bases and J lost 2, with 10 bases in between. CDR3 sequence (DNA): TGCAGCGTTGAGGGGGGACAAAACACTGAAGCTTTCTTT. It translates to CSVEGGQNTEAFF.

This CDR3 reads CASSEWVAGDPDTQYF. CDR3 coding DNA: TGTGCCAGCAGTGAATGGGTAGCGGGAGACCCAGATACGCAGTATTTT. The chain combines TRBV25-1 with TRBJ2-3; TRBD2 agrees at 9 bases. The trim removed 1 base at V and 4 bases at J, leaving 6 bases unmatched. CDR3 length equals 16 residues. Germline CDR1 is MGHDK and CDR2 is SYGVNS.

V gene TRBV5-1 combines with J gene TRBJ1-1; possibly TRBD1 for D (5 bases). This CDR3 contains 14 residues. V lost 4 bases to trimming and J lost 0 bases, with 10 bases between them. Germline CDR1 and CDR2: SGHRS and YFSETQ. Here the CDR3 DNA reads TGCGCCAGCAGCCCGGGACTCCTGAACACTGAAGCTTTCTTT. Amino acids: CASSPGLLNTEAFF.

The chain uses TRBV18 and TRBJ2-1; D tentatively reads TRBD1 or TRBD2 (6 bases each). The CDR3 is 15 residues long. Deletions cut 2 bases from V and 7 bases from J, with 15 bases between. Germline CDR1 and CDR2: KGHSH and LQKENI. CDR3: CASSPRDRRGNEQFF. The CDR3 bases are TGTGCCAGCTCACCAAGAGACAGGAGGGGGAATGAGCAGTTCTTC.

The chain recombines TRBV15 with TRBJ2-7; D gene unclear. Between the trimmed V and J ends, which lost 0 bases and 2 bases, there was a span of 14 bases. CDR1 and CDR2 (germline): LNHNV, YYDKDF (reference sequence). The CDR3 runs 16 residues. The DNA for the CDR3 is TGTGCCACCAGCAGAGATCTTCGTGGCAGCCCCTACGAGCAGTACTTC. This codes for CATSRDLRGSPYEQYF.

This clone turned up a few times. The gene calls are TRBV5-6 and TRBJ1-6; D call uncertain. The CDR3 spans 13 residues. Looked up from germline, CDR1 is SGHDT and CDR2 is YYEEEE. The V gene lost 0 bases and the J gene lost 4 bases, with 2 bases spanning the gap. CDR3 nucleotides: TGTGCCAGCAGCTTGGGGTATAATTCACCCCTCCACTTT. Protein product: CASSLGYNSPLHF.

This sequence joins TRBV5-4 and TRBJ2-1; weak D call: TRBD2 (6 bases). Germline V gene lookup returns CDR1 SGHNT and CDR2 YYREEE (reference sequence). CDR3 size: 15 residues. The V gene lost 4 bases and the J gene lost 4 bases, with 15 bases spanning the gap. For the CDR3, the DNA is TGTGCCAGCAGCCCCCCTGGTAGCGGATACAATGAGCAGTTCTTC. It is translated as CASSPPGSGYNEQFF.

The rearrangement links TRBV12-5 to TRBJ2-2; 8 bases align to TRBD1. Germline assignment: CDR1 LGHNT and CDR2 FRNRAP. The CDR3 extends over 15 amino acids. V was clipped by 4 bases and J by 1 base; unmatched bases: 2. CDR3: CASGYGQGNTGELFF. The CDR3 nucleotides read TGTGCTAGTGGTTACGGACAGGGGAACACCGGGGAGCTGTTTTTT.

V and J are TRBV3-1 (or the pseudogene TRBV3-2) and TRBJ1-3; TRBD1 is a possible D gene (6 bases). The CDR3 runs 15 residues. The V gene lost 4 bases and the J gene lost 2 bases, with 12 bases spanning the gap. The germline gives CDR1 LGHDT, CDR2 YNNKEL (reference sequence). CDR3 sequence (DNA): TGTGCCAGCAGCCCGCAAGGGGGGGCTGGAAACACCATATATTTT. It codes for CASSPQGGAGNTIYF.

The chain couples TRBV4-1 to TRBJ1-1; 8 bases are shared with TRBD1. The V and J ends lost 2 bases and 1 base, in that order; junction bases with no gene match: 3. The length of the CDR3 is 15 residues. Germline V lookup: CDR1 MGHRA, CDR2 YSYEKL. The CDR3 DNA follows: TGCGCCAGCAGCCAACGGACAGGGTGGAACACTGAAGCTTTCTTT. As protein: CASSQRTGWNTEAFF.

The chain carries TRBV12-3 or TRBV12-4 and TRBJ1-2; D remains unclear. Deletions cut 3 bases from V and 2 bases from J, with 7 bases between. The CDR3 consists of 13 residues. This chain's CDR3 is CASSLWENYGYTF. In DNA form, the CDR3 reads TGTGCCAGCAGTTTGTGGGAGAACTATGGCTACACCTTC.

V and J are TRBV27 and TRBJ1-5, with D maybe TRBD1 (5 bases). CDR1 and CDR2 from the germline V gene are MNHEY and SMNVEV (reference sequence). This CDR3 comprises 15 residues. Deletions cut 3 bases from V and 1 base from J, with 10 bases between. This CDR3 is CASSFRGDSNQPQHF. The CDR3 nucleotides read TGTGCCAGCAGTTTTCGTGGGGACAGCAATCAGCCCCAGCATTTT.

This chain uses TRBV18 with TRBJ2-6, with D possibly matching TRBD1 (6 bases). The CDR3 covers 19 residues. V dropped 4 bases and J dropped 0 bases, with 19 bases sitting between them. CDR1 is KGHSH, CDR2 LQKENI, per germline. CDR3 sequence reads: CASSLGDRRLSSGANVLTF. CDR3 in DNA: TGTGCCAGCTCACTTGGAGACAGGAGGCTCAGCTCTGGGGCCAACGTCCTGACTTTC. The full variable domain, rest sourced from reference TRBV18 and TRBJ2-6, is NAGVMQNPRHLVRRRGQEARLRCSPMKGHSHVYWYRQLPEEGLKFMVYLQKENIIDESGMPKERFSAEFPKEGPSILRIQQVVRGDSAAYFCASSLGDRRLSSGANVLTFGAGSRLTVL.

The J gene is TRBJ2-3, the V gene TRBV25-1, with 9 bases matching TRBD1. This CDR3 spans 16 amino acids. Germline V gives CDR1 MGHDK, CDR2 SYGVNS. With V trimmed by 4 bases and J by 2 bases, 7 bases remained unmatched. The DNA for the CDR3 is TGTGCCAGCAGTGTCCGGGACAGGGTCTTCACAGATACGCAGTATTTT. Translating it yields CASSVRDRVFTDTQYF.

V and J are TRBV11-2 and TRBJ1-6; possible D gene TRBD1, 5 bases. Germline-derived CDR1 and CDR2 are SGHAT and FQNNGV. The CDR3 runs to 17 residues. The germline V and J ends were trimmed by 6 bases and 2 bases, with 17 bases remaining between them. CDR3 loop: CASRVPGRGTYNSPLHF. The CDR3 bases are TGTGCCAGCAGGGTGCCAGGGCGCGGTACCTATAATTCACCCCTCCACTTT.

The V call is TRBV25-1, the J call TRBJ1-3; 7 bases are shared with TRBD1. V dropped 5 bases and J dropped 1; count of bases not matched to a gene: 8. Per the germline V gene, CDR1 is MGHDK and CDR2 is SYGVNS. This CDR3 contains 16 residues. CDR3 in DNA: TGTGCCAGCAGTCACCGACAGGGATCTTCTGGAAACACCATATATTTT. Its protein product is CASSHRQGSSGNTIYF.

V and J are TRBV16 and TRBJ1-2; D is perhaps TRBD1 (5 bases). Trimming cost V 2 bases and J 0 bases, with 10 bases left between them. The CDR3 sequence is 15 residues long. Germline V CDR1 and CDR2: KGHSY, FQNENV. In DNA, the CDR3 is TGTGCCAGCAGCCAAGGGGCGTCGACTAACTATGGCTACACCTTC. Its translation: CASSQGASTNYGYTF.

This rearrangement joins TRBV12-5 to TRBJ2-4, with 7 bases identical to TRBD1. The CDR3 has 14 amino acids. Germline V gene sequence: CDR1 LGHNT, CDR2 FRNRAP. V dropped 1 base and J dropped 7; count of bases not matched to a gene: 4. CDR3: CASGLGQGDNIQYF. CDR3 nucleotides: TGTGCTAGTGGTTTGGGGCAGGGGGACAACATTCAGTACTTC. The full variable domain, rest sourced from reference TRBV12-5 and TRBJ2-4, is DARVTQTPRHKVTEMGQEVTMRCQPILGHNTVFWYRQTMMQGLELLAYFRNRAPLDDSGMPKDRFSAEMPDATLATLKIQPSEPRDSAVYFCASGLGQGDNIQYFGAGTRLSVL.

The chain is built from TRBV18 and TRBJ2-7; possibly TRBD1 or TRBD2 for D (5 bases each). Trimming removed 4 bases from V and 2 bases from J, with 15 bases in between. Germline assignment: CDR1 KGHSH and CDR2 LQKENI. This CDR3 is 15 amino acids long. The CDR3 region is CASSLEGTGTYEQYF. In DNA form, the CDR3 reads TGTGCCAGCTCACTCGAGGGGACCGGGACCTACGAGCAGTACTTC.